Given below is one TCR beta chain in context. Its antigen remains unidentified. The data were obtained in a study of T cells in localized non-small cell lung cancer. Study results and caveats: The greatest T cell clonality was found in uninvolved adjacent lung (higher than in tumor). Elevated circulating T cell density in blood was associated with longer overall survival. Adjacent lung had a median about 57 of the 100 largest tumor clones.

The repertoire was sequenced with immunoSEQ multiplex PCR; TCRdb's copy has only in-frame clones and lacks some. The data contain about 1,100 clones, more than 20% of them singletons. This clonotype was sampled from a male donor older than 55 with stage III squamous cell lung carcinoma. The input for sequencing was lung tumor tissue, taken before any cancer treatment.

In DNA form, the CDR3 reads TGTGCCTGGGGTCGACAGACCAATAATTCACCCCTCCACTTT. Protein product: CAWGRQTNNSPLHF. The chain joins TRBV30 to TRBJ1-6; TRBD1 is a possible D gene (5 bases). CDR3 length equals 14 residues. V was trimmed by 5 bases and J by 5 bases, leaving 13 bases between them. Germline CDR1 and CDR2: GTSNPN and SVGIG (reference sequence).